What follows are 13 T cell receptor beta chains derived from one specimen sequenced in a study of Ad26.COV2.S vaccination and SARS-CoV-2 variants. Treatment specified: around 19 received Ad26.COV2.S at low or high dose, single or two shots; several received placebo; per-sample allocation not given. Collection of the samples took place on day 63 after the first injection of vaccine or placebo. The table came from immunoSEQ multiplex PCR; TCRdb's copy has only in-frame clones and leaves some out. This sample has a few hundred thousand clones, with around 87% found just once. The starting material was peripheral blood, obtained in a trial of Ad26.COV2.S vaccine versus placebo. The receptor source for this set is a person between 18 and 65 years old who received the Ad26.COV2.S COVID-19 vaccine or a placebo.

This clone was observed a single time. The chain carries TRBV7-9 and TRBJ2-4, with 8 bases fitting TRBD1. CDR1 and CDR2 from the germline V gene are SEHNR and FQNEAQ (reference sequence). After removal of 1 base from V and 6 bases from J, the junction contained 5 bases not matched to a gene. The CDR3 loop spans 15 amino acids. This CDR3 is CASSLVTGGSNIQYF. For the CDR3, the DNA is TGTGCCAGCAGCTTAGTAACAGGGGGATCAAACATTCAGTACTTC. Variable domain in full (rest from reference TRBV7-9 and TRBJ2-4): DTGVSQNPRHKITKRGQNVTFRCDPISEHNRLYWYRQTLGQGPEFLTYFQNEAQLEKSRLLSDRFSAERPKGSFSTLEIQRTEQGDSAMYLCASSLVTGGSNIQYFGAGTRLSVL.

V and J are TRBV7-2 and TRBJ2-4, with 8 positions matching TRBD2. The CDR3 spans 15 residues. Germline CDR1 reads SGHTA; CDR2 reads FQGNSA. Trimming at V came to 5 bases and at J to 4 bases, leaving 7 bases not matched to a gene. The CDR3 DNA follows: TGTGCCAGCAGCCCGGACCGCGGGGGGAAAAACATTCAGTACTTC. As protein: CASSPDRGGKNIQYF.

This clone occurred once. The genes are TRBV7-9 and TRBJ2-7; D unclear. This CDR3 spans 12 amino acids. The germline gives CDR1 SEHNR, CDR2 FQNEAQ (reference sequence). Trimming removed 4 bases at V and 3 bases at J, with 7 bases between. CDR3 protein: CASSSGIYEQYF. CDR3 nucleotide sequence: TGTGCCAGCAGCTCCGGAATCTACGAGCAGTACTTC.

This chain's CDR3 is CASSQVRWRGSTGELFF. The CDR3 nucleotides read TGCGCCAGCAGCCAAGTGCGTTGGAGGGGTAGCACCGGGGAGCTGTTTTTT. V usage is TRBV4-3 and J usage is TRBJ2-2, with D possibly TRBD2 on 6 matching bases. V was pared by 1 base and J by 4 bases, with 16 bases between. CDR1 and CDR2 from the germline V gene are LGHNA and YSLEER. The CDR3 loop spans 17 amino acids.

The gene calls are TRBV2 and TRBJ2-3, with 11 bases identical to TRBD1. CDR1 is SNHLY and CDR2 is FYNNEI in the germline V gene. V dropped 6 bases and J dropped 3; count of bases not matched to a gene: 8. The CDR3 sequence is 16 residues long. CDR3 in DNA: TGTGCCAGCAGCGCGAACCGGGACAGGGGGACAGATACGCAGTATTTT. Amino acid sequence: CASSANRDRGTDTQYF.

The rearrangement joins TRBV5-1 to TRBJ2-5; 7 nucleotides match TRBD1. The CDR3 has 14 amino acids. V was clipped by 1 base and J by 5 bases; unmatched bases: 5. Looked up from germline, CDR1 is SGHRS and CDR2 is YFSETQ. CDR3 nucleotides: TGCGCCAGCAGCTTGCCCCCGACAGGGGAGACCCAGTACTTC. This sequence encodes CASSLPPTGETQYF.

This clone was observed a single time. V and J are TRBV27 and TRBJ2-7; D call uncertain. This CDR3 has 12 amino acids. Germline V gene sequence: CDR1 MNHEY, CDR2 SMNVEV (reference sequence). Trimming cost V 0 bases and J 4 bases, with 4 bases left between them. CDR3 sequence reads: CASSLSGYEQYF. Here the CDR3 DNA reads TGTGCCAGCAGTTTATCTGGGTACGAGCAGTACTTC.

The rearrangement links TRBV7-6 to TRBJ2-7, with D possibly TRBD1 on 7 matching bases. Germline loops: CDR1 SGHVS, CDR2 FNYEAQ. Trimming took off 2 bases at V and 1 base at J, with 15 bases between the two ends. The CDR3 extends over 16 amino acids. The CDR3 reads CASSLYGGTASYEQYF. Here the CDR3 DNA reads TGTGCCAGCAGCTTATATGGAGGGACAGCTTCCTACGAGCAGTACTTC.

The V call is TRBV7-9, the J call TRBJ2-7; 7 bases align to TRBD1. Looked up from germline, CDR1 is SEHNR and CDR2 is FQNEAQ (reference sequence). The CDR3 loop spans 15 amino acids. J was trimmed by 2 bases and V by 4 bases; bases with no gene match: 8. The CDR3 loop reads CASSSRTGFTYEQYF. CDR3 DNA: TGTGCCAGCAGCTCAAGGACAGGTTTCACCTACGAGCAGTACTTC.

The chain combines TRBV10-3 with TRBJ1-2; D remains ambiguous. V lost 2 bases and J 3 bases, leaving 16 bases between the germline ends. Germline CDR1 reads ENHRY; CDR2 reads SYGVKD. This CDR3 region has 16 residues. CDR3 bases: TGTGCCATCAGTGAGGAGAGGGTGCCCTTAGACTATGGCTACACCTTC. This gives the protein CAISEERVPLDYGYTF.

This clone occurred a few times. The CDR3 sequence is CASAGVTLGEQYF. CDR3 DNA: TGTGCCAGTGCGGGGGTCACCCTGGGAGAGCAGTACTTC. The J gene is TRBJ2-7, the V gene TRBV19; 7 bases line up with TRBD2. The V and J ends lost 8 bases and 7 bases, in that order; junction bases with no gene match: 11. Germline values: CDR1 LNHDA, CDR2 SQIVND (reference sequence). CDR3 length: 13 residues. The full variable domain, in which reference TRBV19 and TRBJ2-7 provide the parts outside the CDR3, is DGGITQSPKYLFRKEGQNVTLSCEQNLNHDAMYWYRQDPGQGLRLIYYSQIVNDFQKGDIAEGYSVSREKKESFPLTVTSAQKNPTAFYLCASAGVTLGEQYFGPGTRLTVT.

The V gene is TRBV18, the J gene TRBJ1-1, with 8 bases aligning to TRBD1. The CDR3 loop spans 16 amino acids. J was trimmed by 3 bases and V by 6 bases; bases with no gene match: 12. The germline V gene has CDR1 KGHSH and CDR2 LQKENI. The CDR3 sequence is CASSPTGGQGYTEAFF. In nucleotides, the CDR3 is TGTGCCAGCTCCCCTACCGGCGGACAGGGCTACACTGAAGCTTTCTTT.

The sample holds one count of this clone. The chain links TRBV30 to TRBJ2-1; possible D gene TRBD1, 6 bases. The germline gives CDR1 GTSNPN, CDR2 SVGIG (reference sequence). The CDR3 consists of 13 residues. Trimming pared 0 bases from V and 8 bases from J, leaving 11 bases between. CDR3 sequence: CAWSVLEGDEQFF. The CDR3 coding sequence is TGTGCCTGGAGTGTACTAGAGGGGGATGAGCAGTTCTTC.